This TCR beta chain was captured by sequencing in a study of T cell repertoires in cytomegalovirus infection. Study overall: Recently identified HLA-C-restricted CMV epitopes and well-studied HLA-B-restricted CMV epitopes were used by the study. Shared public TCR beta signatures pointed to both CMV infection and a matching HLA type. Study observations and caveats: Summed frequency of shared TCR beta families picked out CMV carriers who also had the relevant HLA.

This clonotype was counted only a few times. Its antigen is not known. The junction differs from germline at one of its ends, possibly a read error. MiXCR, applied by TCRdb to the reads, yields one record per CDR3 protein. The sample consists of tens of thousands of distinct CDR3 sequences, roughly 20% of them appearing once. This CDR3 spans 11 amino acids. Germline values: CDR1 SGHTA, CDR2 FQGNSA. V gene TRBV7-2 combines with J gene TRBJ2-7; maybe TRBD1 (6 bases). This clonotype was sampled from a human donor in good health (CMV status not recorded). Some clones in this sample may be carry-over from other donors' samples. The source material was CD8+ T cells from cultured PBMCs, sampled from culture after CMV antigen stimulation. The CDR3: CASSLGGQWDF. CDR3 sequence (DNA): TGTGCCAGCAGCTTAGGAGGACAGTGGGACTTC.